The rows below give T cell receptor beta chains drawn from one sample of a study of cytomegalovirus exposure and HLA in healthy donors. Measured with immunoSEQ multiplex PCR; TCRdb has only the in-frame clones, and not every one. There are more than 150,000 clones in the sample; 78% occur only once, and about 6% lies in the top ten. Sequencing was carried out using PBMCs. The receptors were sampled from a woman aged 25 to 45 in good health and CMV-seropositive. Both conserved end residues are part of each CDR3. The D gene is left open where the match is weak. Only part of the rows carry a size: once, few, many, or a class if the clone is expanded.

abundance: NA
j_gene: TRBJ2-7
v_gene: TRBV20-1
d_gene: NA
CDR3nt: TGCAGTGCTAGGGAGGTTGGCGAGCAGTACTTC
CDR3aa: CSAREVGEQYF

abundance: NA
j_gene: TRBJ1-2
v_gene: TRBV27
d_gene: NA
CDR3nt: TGTGCCAGCAGGGCCAGAGGCCCGTCCTATGGCTACACCTTC
CDR3aa: CASRARGPSYGYTF

abundance: NA
j_gene: TRBJ2-3
v_gene: TRBV6-5
d_gene: NA
CDR3nt: TGTGCCAGCAGCGGGGACACAGATACGCAGTATTTT
CDR3aa: CASSGDTDTQYF

abundance: NA
j_gene: TRBJ2-4
v_gene: TRBV10-2
d_gene: TRBD2
CDR3nt: TGCGCCAGCAGTCCCGGGACTACACCCAAAAACATTCAGTACTTC
CDR3aa: CASSPGTTPKNIQYF

abundance: NA
j_gene: TRBJ1-3
v_gene: TRBV10-3
d_gene: NA
CDR3nt: TGTGCCATCAGTGAGACAGGCTCTGGAAACACCATATATTTT
CDR3aa: CAISETGSGNTIYF

abundance: NA
j_gene: TRBJ2-7
v_gene: TRBV4-2
d_gene: TRBD1
CDR3nt: TGTGCCAGCAGCCAAGAAGCAGGGGGCGGGTACGAGCAGTACTTC
CDR3aa: CASSQEAGGGYEQYF

abundance: NA
j_gene: TRBJ2-1
v_gene: TRBV27
d_gene: TRBD2
CDR3nt: TGTGCCAGCAGTGGGACTAGCGGCTCTAAGGAGCAGTTCTTC
CDR3aa: CASSGTSGSKEQFF

abundance: NA
j_gene: TRBJ2-1
v_gene: TRBV12-5
d_gene: NA
CDR3nt: TGTGCTAGTGGTTGGGGGACGGAGGGGGAGCAGTTCTTC
CDR3aa: CASGWGTEGEQFF

abundance: NA
j_gene: TRBJ1-1
v_gene: TRBV6-6
d_gene: NA
CDR3nt: TGTGCCAGCAGTTACTCCGCGTTGAAAGCTTTCTTT
CDR3aa: CASSYSALKAFF

abundance: NA
j_gene: TRBJ1-1
v_gene: TRBV4-1
d_gene: NA
CDR3nt: TGCGCCAGCAGCCAGCTTAGAGGTAACACTGAAGCTTTCTTT
CDR3aa: CASSQLRGNTEAFF

abundance: NA
j_gene: TRBJ1-5
v_gene: TRBV2
d_gene: NA
CDR3nt: TGTGCCAGCAGCGCTATGGGCGGGGGATGGAACCAGCCCCAGCATTTT
CDR3aa: CASSAMGGGWNQPQHF

abundance: NA
j_gene: TRBJ2-7
v_gene: TRBV27
d_gene: NA
CDR3nt: TGTGCCAGCAGTTTAAATACAGGGTTTCTTTCCTACGAGCAGTACTTC
CDR3aa: CASSLNTGFLSYEQYF

abundance: NA
j_gene: TRBJ2-3
v_gene: TRBV19
d_gene: TRBD2
CDR3nt: TGTGCCAGTAGTACCGCCGGACTAGTTGGCACAGATACGCAGTATTTT
CDR3aa: CASSTAGLVGTDTQYF

abundance: few
j_gene: TRBJ1-2
v_gene: TRBV27
d_gene: TRBD1
CDR3nt: TGTGCCAGCAGAACCGGGACAGCCCTCCTGAATGGCTACACCTTC
CDR3aa: CASRTGTALLNGYTF

abundance: once
j_gene: TRBJ1-2
v_gene: TRBV7-2
d_gene: NA
CDR3nt: TGTGCCAGCAGCCCCATAAGGGGGGGTGCTGGTGGCTACACCTTC
CDR3aa: CASSPIRGGAGGYTF

abundance: few
j_gene: TRBJ1-4
v_gene: TRBV15
d_gene: TRBD1
CDR3nt: TGTGCCACCAGCAGAGATCCGAGGACAGGGGCTGAAAAACTGTTTTTT
CDR3aa: CATSRDPRTGAEKLFF

abundance: NA
j_gene: TRBJ2-3
v_gene: TRBV10-2
d_gene: TRBD2
CDR3nt: TGCGCCAGCAGTGAGTCTAGACTAGCGGGATCCACAGATACGCAGTATTTT
CDR3aa: CASSESRLAGSTDTQYF

abundance: NA
j_gene: TRBJ1-6
v_gene: TRBV5-1
d_gene: TRBD1
CDR3nt: TGCGCCAGCAGCTTAGACAGGGGATTTAATTCACCCCTCCACTTT
CDR3aa: CASSLDRGFNSPLHF

abundance: NA
j_gene: TRBJ2-2
v_gene: TRBV10-3
d_gene: NA
CDR3nt: TGTGCCATCAGTGCCCGGGAGTGGAACACCGGGGAGCTGTTTTTT
CDR3aa: CAISAREWNTGELFF

abundance: few
j_gene: TRBJ2-1
v_gene: TRBV20-1
d_gene: TRBD1
CDR3nt: TGCAGTGCCCCCAAGGACAGGGAAAAGTTCTTC
CDR3aa: CSAPKDREKFF

abundance: once
j_gene: TRBJ1-4
v_gene: TRBV6-6
d_gene: NA
CDR3nt: TGTGCCAGCAGTTACTCGAGGGACGGGGGTGAAAAACTGTTTTTT
CDR3aa: CASSYSRDGGEKLFF

abundance: NA
j_gene: TRBJ1-5
v_gene: TRBV6-1
d_gene: NA
CDR3nt: TGTGCCAGCAGTGAAAGGGAGGGAAGGGCTCAGCCCCAGCATTTT
CDR3aa: CASSEREGRAQPQHF

abundance: NA
j_gene: TRBJ1-3
v_gene: TRBV15
d_gene: NA
CDR3nt: TGTGCCACCAGCAGAGGGCTACAGGGAACGGACACCATATATTTT
CDR3aa: CATSRGLQGTDTIYF

abundance: few
j_gene: TRBJ2-1
v_gene: TRBV7-9
d_gene: TRBD2
CDR3nt: TGTGCCAGCAGCACTCCGGGACTAGCCGCCAATGAGCAGTTCTTC
CDR3aa: CASSTPGLAANEQFF

abundance: NA
j_gene: TRBJ1-1
v_gene: TRBV11-2
d_gene: TRBD1
CDR3nt: TGTGCCAGCAGCCCGGACAGGGGGACTGAAGCTTTCTTT
CDR3aa: CASSPDRGTEAFF

abundance: NA
j_gene: TRBJ1-1
v_gene: TRBV12-5
d_gene: NA
CDR3nt: TGTGCTAGTTCCACAGCAAACACTGAAGCTTTCTTT
CDR3aa: CASSTANTEAFF

abundance: few
j_gene: TRBJ1-3
v_gene: TRBV15
d_gene: NA
CDR3nt: TGTGCCACCAGCAGAGAACTTGGACAGCCAGACACCATATATTTT
CDR3aa: CATSRELGQPDTIYF

abundance: NA
j_gene: TRBJ2-2
v_gene: TRBV6-4
d_gene: NA
CDR3nt: TGTGCCAGCAGTGACTGGGGGGACCCGACCACCGGGGAGCTGTTTTTT
CDR3aa: CASSDWGDPTTGELFF

abundance: NA
j_gene: TRBJ2-1
v_gene: TRBV27
d_gene: TRBD2
CDR3nt: TGTGCCAGCAGGATATCCAGCGGGAGGAGATTATACAATGAGCAGTTCTTC
CDR3aa: CASRISSGRRLYNEQFF

abundance: NA
j_gene: TRBJ2-7
v_gene: TRBV10-3
d_gene: NA
CDR3nt: TGTGCCATCAGTGAGTCGCTTCCGGGCGAGCAGTACTTC
CDR3aa: CAISESLPGEQYF

abundance: once
j_gene: TRBJ2-1
v_gene: TRBV2
d_gene: TRBD2
CDR3nt: TGTGCCAGCAGTGGTGCTGCCGGGACTAGTATCTACAATGAGCAGTTCTTC
CDR3aa: CASSGAAGTSIYNEQFF

abundance: NA
j_gene: TRBJ2-3
v_gene: TRBV11-2
d_gene: TRBD2
CDR3nt: TGTGCCAGCAGCCCGACGCATAGGACTAGCGGGCACCCCAGTGCGCAGTATTTT
CDR3aa: CASSPTHRTSGHPSAQYF

abundance: NA
j_gene: TRBJ2-7
v_gene: TRBV7-2
d_gene: TRBD2
CDR3nt: TGTGCCAGCAGCTTGGGGGGGGGCTACGAGCAGTACTTC
CDR3aa: CASSLGGGYEQYF

abundance: NA
j_gene: TRBJ2-7
v_gene: TRBV13
d_gene: TRBD1
CDR3nt: TGTGCCAGCAGCCCCGACAGGGCGAACGGCGAGCAGTACTTC
CDR3aa: CASSPDRANGEQYF

abundance: NA
j_gene: TRBJ1-6
v_gene: TRBV25-1
d_gene: NA
CDR3nt: TGTGCCAGCAGTGAAATGGGCCGGGGATGGGGATCACCCCTCCACTTT
CDR3aa: CASSEMGRGWGSPLHF

abundance: NA
j_gene: TRBJ1-6
v_gene: TRBV5-4
d_gene: TRBD1
CDR3nt: TGTGCCAGCAGCCTTTACAGGGGAATTGATAATTCACCCCTCCACTTT
CDR3aa: CASSLYRGIDNSPLHF

abundance: NA
j_gene: TRBJ2-1
v_gene: TRBV29-1
d_gene: NA
CDR3nt: TGCAGCGTAGCAGGGTTTCGGGATGAGCAGTTCTTC
CDR3aa: CSVAGFRDEQFF

abundance: NA
j_gene: TRBJ1-1
v_gene: TRBV2
d_gene: NA
CDR3nt: TGTGCCAGCAGTGGAGACCGGGGGACTGAAGCTTTCTTT
CDR3aa: CASSGDRGTEAFF

abundance: NA
j_gene: TRBJ1-2
v_gene: TRBV6-5
d_gene: NA
CDR3nt: TGTGCCAGCAGTTACTCGAGAGGTTATGGCTACACCTTC
CDR3aa: CASSYSRGYGYTF

abundance: few
j_gene: TRBJ2-1
v_gene: TRBV4-3
d_gene: NA
CDR3nt: TGCGCCAGCAGCCAATTAGCCCCGCATACGGGGGTCCTTGAGCAGTTCTTC
CDR3aa: CASSQLAPHTGVLEQFF

abundance: NA
j_gene: TRBJ1-2
v_gene: TRBV4-3
d_gene: NA
CDR3nt: TGCGCCAGCAGCCAAGATCATATGGGGGGGTACTATGGCTACACCTTC
CDR3aa: CASSQDHMGGYYGYTF

abundance: NA
j_gene: TRBJ2-1
v_gene: TRBV4-2
d_gene: TRBD2
CDR3nt: TGTGCCAGCAGCCAACTAGCGGGAGATCTTATGAATGAGCAGTTCTTC
CDR3aa: CASSQLAGDLMNEQFF

abundance: once
j_gene: TRBJ1-5
v_gene: TRBV28
d_gene: NA
CDR3nt: TGTGCCAGCAGTTTAAGGGGTGATCAGCCCCAGCATTTT
CDR3aa: CASSLRGDQPQHF

abundance: NA
j_gene: TRBJ2-1
v_gene: TRBV6-1
d_gene: NA
CDR3nt: TGTGCCAGCAGTGAGGCTAGAGGGCAAAACGAGCAGTTCTTC
CDR3aa: CASSEARGQNEQFF

abundance: few
j_gene: TRBJ2-3
v_gene: TRBV5-1
d_gene: TRBD2
CDR3nt: TGCGCCAGCAGCTTGAGGACTAGCGGGGGGATCACAGATACGCAGTATTTT
CDR3aa: CASSLRTSGGITDTQYF

abundance: NA
j_gene: TRBJ1-1
v_gene: TRBV5-4
d_gene: NA
CDR3nt: TGTGCCAGCAGCCCCGAGCTATACACTGAAGCTTTCTTT
CDR3aa: CASSPELYTEAFF

abundance: NA
j_gene: TRBJ2-3
v_gene: TRBV7-9
d_gene: NA
CDR3nt: TGTGCCAGCAGCCGCCTAGCGACAGATACGCAGTATTTT
CDR3aa: CASSRLATDTQYF